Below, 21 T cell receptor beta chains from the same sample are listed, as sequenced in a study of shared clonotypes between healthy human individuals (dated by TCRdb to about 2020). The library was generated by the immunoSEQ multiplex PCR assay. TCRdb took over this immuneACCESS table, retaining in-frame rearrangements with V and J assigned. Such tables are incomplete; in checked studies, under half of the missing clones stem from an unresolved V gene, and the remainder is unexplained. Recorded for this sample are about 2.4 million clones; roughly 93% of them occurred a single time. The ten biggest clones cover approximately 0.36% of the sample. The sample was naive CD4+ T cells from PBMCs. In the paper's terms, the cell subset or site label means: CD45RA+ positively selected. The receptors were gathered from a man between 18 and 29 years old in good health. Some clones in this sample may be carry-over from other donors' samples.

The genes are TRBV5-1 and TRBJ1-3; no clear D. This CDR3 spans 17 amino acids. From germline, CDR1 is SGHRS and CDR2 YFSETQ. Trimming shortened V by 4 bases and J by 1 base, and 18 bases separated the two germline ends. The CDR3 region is CASSLDGQQNSGNTIYF. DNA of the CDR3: TGCGCCAGCAGCCTCGACGGCCAACAAAATTCTGGAAACACCATATATTTT.

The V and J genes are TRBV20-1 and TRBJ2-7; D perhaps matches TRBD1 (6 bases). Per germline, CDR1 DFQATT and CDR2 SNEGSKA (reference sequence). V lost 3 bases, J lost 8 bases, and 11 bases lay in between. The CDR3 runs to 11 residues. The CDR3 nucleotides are TGCAGTGCTAGCCAGGACAGACAGCAGTACTTC. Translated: CSASQDRQQYF.

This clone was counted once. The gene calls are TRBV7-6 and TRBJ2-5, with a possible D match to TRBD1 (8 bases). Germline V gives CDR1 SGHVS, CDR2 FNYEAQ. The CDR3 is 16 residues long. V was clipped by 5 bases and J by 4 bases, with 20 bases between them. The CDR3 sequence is CASSQGASGAVETQYF. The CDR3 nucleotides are TGTGCCAGCAGCCAGGGGGCTAGCGGAGCGGTAGAGACCCAGTACTTC.

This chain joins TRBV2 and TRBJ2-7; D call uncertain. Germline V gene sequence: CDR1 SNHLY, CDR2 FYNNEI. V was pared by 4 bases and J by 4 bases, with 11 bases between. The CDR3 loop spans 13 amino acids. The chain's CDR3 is CASSVRHLYEQYF. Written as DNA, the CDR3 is TGTGCCAGCAGTGTGAGACACCTTTACGAGCAGTACTTC.

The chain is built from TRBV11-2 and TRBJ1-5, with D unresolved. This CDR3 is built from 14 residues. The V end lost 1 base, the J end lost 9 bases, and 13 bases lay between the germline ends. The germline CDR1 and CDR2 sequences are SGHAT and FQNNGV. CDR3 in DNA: TGTGCCAGCAGCTTAGGGGCGGGTCGCTCGCCCCAGCATTTT. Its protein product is CASSLGAGRSPQHF.

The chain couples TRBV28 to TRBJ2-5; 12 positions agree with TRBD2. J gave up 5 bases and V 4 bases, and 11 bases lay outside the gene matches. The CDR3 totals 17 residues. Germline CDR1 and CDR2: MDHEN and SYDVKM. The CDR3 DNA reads TGTGCCAGCAGTTATGGTCGGACTAGCGGGACTCGGGAGACCCAGTACTTC. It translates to CASSYGRTSGTRETQYF.

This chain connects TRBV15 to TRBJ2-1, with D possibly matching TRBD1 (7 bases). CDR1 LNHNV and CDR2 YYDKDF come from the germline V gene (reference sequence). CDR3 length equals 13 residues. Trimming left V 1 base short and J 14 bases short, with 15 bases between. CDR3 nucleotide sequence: TGTGCCACCAGCAGAGGGAGGGGGCACAGTGAGTTCTTC. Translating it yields CATSRGRGHSEFF.

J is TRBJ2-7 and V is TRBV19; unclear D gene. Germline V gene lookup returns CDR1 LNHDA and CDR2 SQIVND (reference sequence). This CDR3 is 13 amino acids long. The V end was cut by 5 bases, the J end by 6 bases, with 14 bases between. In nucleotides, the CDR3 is TGTGCCAGTAGTCCCAGGTCTCTTATCGAGCAGTACTTC. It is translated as CASSPRSLIEQYF.

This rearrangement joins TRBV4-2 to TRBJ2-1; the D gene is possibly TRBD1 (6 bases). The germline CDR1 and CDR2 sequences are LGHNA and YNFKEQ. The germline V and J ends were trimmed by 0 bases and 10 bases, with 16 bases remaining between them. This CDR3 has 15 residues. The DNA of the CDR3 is TGTGCCAGCAGCCAAGATCTCGGTTGGGGGCGGGAGCAGTTCTTC. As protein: CASSQDLGWGREQFF.

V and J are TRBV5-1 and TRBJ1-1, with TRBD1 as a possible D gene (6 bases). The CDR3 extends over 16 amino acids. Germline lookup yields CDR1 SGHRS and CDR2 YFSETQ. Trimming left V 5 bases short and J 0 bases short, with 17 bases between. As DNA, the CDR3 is TGCGCCAGCAGTCCGGGGGCAGGGAGGATGAACACTGAAGCTTTCTTT. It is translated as CASSPGAGRMNTEAFF.

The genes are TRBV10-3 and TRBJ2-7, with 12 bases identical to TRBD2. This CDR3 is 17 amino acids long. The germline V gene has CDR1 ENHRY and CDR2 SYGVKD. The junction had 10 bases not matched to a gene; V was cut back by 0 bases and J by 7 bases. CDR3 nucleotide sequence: TGTGCCATCAGTGAGTCGCGGGCTAGCGGGAGGGCAGGGGAGCAGTACTTC. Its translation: CAISESRASGRAGEQYF.

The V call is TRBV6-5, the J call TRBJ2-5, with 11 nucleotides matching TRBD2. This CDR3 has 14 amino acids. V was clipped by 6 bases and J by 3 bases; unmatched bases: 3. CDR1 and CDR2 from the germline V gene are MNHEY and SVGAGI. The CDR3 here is CASRVLAGEETQYF. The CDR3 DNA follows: TGTGCCAGCAGAGTACTAGCGGGAGAAGAGACCCAGTACTTC.

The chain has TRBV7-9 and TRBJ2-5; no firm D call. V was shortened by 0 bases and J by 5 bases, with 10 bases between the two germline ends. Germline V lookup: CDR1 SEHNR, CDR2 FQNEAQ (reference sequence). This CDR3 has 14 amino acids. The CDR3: CASSLAGSSETQYF. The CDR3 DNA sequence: TGTGCCAGCAGCTTAGCAGGATCGAGCGAGACCCAGTACTTC.

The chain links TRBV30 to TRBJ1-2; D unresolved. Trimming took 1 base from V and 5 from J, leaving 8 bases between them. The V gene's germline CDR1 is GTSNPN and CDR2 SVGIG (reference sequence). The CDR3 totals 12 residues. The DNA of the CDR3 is TGTGCCTGGAGTGGTGGGGAATATGGCTACACCTTC. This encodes CAWSGGEYGYTF.

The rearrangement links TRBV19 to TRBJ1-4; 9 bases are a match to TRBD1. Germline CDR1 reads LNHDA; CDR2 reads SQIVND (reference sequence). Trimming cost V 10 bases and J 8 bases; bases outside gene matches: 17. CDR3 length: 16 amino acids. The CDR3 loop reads CATVPGQGPPYEKLFF. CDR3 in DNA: TGTGCCACCGTGCCGGGACAGGGACCGCCCTACGAAAAACTGTTTTTT.

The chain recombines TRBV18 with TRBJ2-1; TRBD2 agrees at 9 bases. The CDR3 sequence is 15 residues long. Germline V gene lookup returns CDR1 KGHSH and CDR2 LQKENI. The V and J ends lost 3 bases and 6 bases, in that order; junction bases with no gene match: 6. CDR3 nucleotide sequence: TGTGCCAGCTCACCTGGCGGGAGGGCCCTCAATGAGCAGTTCTTC. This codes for CASSPGGRALNEQFF. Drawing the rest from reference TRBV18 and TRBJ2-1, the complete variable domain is NAGVMQNPRHLVRRRGQEARLRCSPMKGHSHVYWYRQLPEEGLKFMVYLQKENIIDESGMPKERFSAEFPKEGPSILRIQQVVRGDSAAYFCASSPGGRALNEQFFGPGTRLTVL.

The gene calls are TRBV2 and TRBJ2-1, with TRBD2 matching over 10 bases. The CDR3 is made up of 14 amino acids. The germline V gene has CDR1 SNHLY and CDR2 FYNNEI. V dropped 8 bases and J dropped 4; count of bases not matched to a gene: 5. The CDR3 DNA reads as TGTGCCAGCGCTCCGGGACTAGCGTACAATGAGCAGTTCTTC. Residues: CASAPGLAYNEQFF.

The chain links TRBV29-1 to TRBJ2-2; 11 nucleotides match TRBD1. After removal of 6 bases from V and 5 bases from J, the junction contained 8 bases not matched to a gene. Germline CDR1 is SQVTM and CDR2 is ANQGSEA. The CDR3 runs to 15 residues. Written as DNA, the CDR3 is TGCAGCGTGGGAAGGGACAGGGGGAAGACCGGGGAGCTGTTTTTT. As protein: CSVGRDRGKTGELFF.

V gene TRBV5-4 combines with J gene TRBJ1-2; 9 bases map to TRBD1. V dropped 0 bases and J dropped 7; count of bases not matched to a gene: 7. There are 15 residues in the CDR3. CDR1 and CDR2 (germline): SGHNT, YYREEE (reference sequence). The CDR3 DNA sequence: TGTGCCAGCAGCTTGGCCATGGACAGGGGCCGTGGCTACACCTTC. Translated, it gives CASSLAMDRGRGYTF.

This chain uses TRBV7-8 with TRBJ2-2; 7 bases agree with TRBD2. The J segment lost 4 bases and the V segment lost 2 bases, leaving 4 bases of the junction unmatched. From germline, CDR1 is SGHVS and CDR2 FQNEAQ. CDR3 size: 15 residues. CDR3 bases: TGTGCCAGCAGCTTACTGGGGGGGAGCACCGGGGAGCTGTTTTTT. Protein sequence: CASSLLGGSTGELFF.

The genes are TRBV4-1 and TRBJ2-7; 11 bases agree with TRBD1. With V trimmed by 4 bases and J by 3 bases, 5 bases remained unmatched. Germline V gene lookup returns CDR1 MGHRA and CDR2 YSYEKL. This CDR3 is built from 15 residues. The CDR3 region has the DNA TGCGCCAGCAGCCGAACCGGGACAGGGGGCTACGAGCAGTACTTC. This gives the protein CASSRTGTGGYEQYF.